Listed below are T cell receptor beta chains from one sample, sequenced in a study of regulatory T cells in long-lasting Graves disease. A single record per CDR3 protein comes from TCRdb applying MiXCR to the multiplex PCR reads. The data show approximately 440,000 distinct CDR3 sequences, 15% to 20% seen once. The sample also formed part of further work on T cells in Graves' hyperthyroidism and ophthalmopathy.

The material sequenced was peripheral blood mononuclear cells (PBMCs), taken at new diagnosis, from a patient treated with antithyroid drugs. The receptors were sampled from a man aged 35-49 years with Graves disease. Each CDR3 is given with its conserved first and last residue. Each record gives: D gene, J gene, clone size, V gene, CDR3 protein, CDR3 DNA. D genes are given only for firm matches. Size is stated for part of the rows, as once, few or many counts, or as a class when the clone is expanded.

-	TRBJ1-4	few	TRBV6-2/TRBV6-3	CASSYRRQDGKLFF	TGTGCCAGCAGTTACCGTCGCCAGGACGGAAAACTGTTTTTT
-	TRBJ1-4	many	TRBV7-9	CASSLKGGIEKLFF	TGTGCCAGCAGCTTAAAAGGGGGAATTGAAAAACTGTTTTTT
TRBD2	TRBJ2-1	few	TRBV29-1	CSVEVAGGPRAYNEQFF	TGCAGCGTTGAAGTAGCGGGAGGGCCAAGGGCCTACAATGAGCAGTTCTTC
TRBD2	TRBJ2-1	many	TRBV11-2	CASSYGLAVKVGEQFF	TGTGCCAGCAGCTACGGACTAGCGGTAAAGGTTGGGGAGCAGTTCTTC
-	TRBJ2-1	many	TRBV2	CASKASGYEQFF	TGTGCCAGCAAGGCTAGTGGTTATGAGCAGTTCTTC
TRBD2	TRBJ2-5	few	TRBV5-1	CASSLFLLARKQETQYF	TGCGCCAGCAGCCTGTTCCTACTAGCGAGGAAACAAGAGACCCAGTACTTC
TRBD2	TRBJ2-4	many	TRBV12-5	CAKAGLAGSGDIQYF	TGTGCTAAAGCCGGACTAGCGGGAAGTGGGGACATTCAGTACTTC
-	TRBJ2-7	many	TRBV7-6	CASSLSQLVQGYEQYF	TGTGCCAGCAGCTTATCTCAACTAGTTCAGGGCTACGAGCAGTACTTC
-	TRBJ1-3	-	TRBV5-1	CASSLAGAKGNTIYF	TGCGCCAGCAGCTTGGCGGGGGCGAAAGGAAACACCATATATTTT
TRBD2	TRBJ2-2	many	TRBV7-9	CASSHGTSGHTGELFF	TGTGCCAGCAGCCATGGGACTAGCGGGCACACCGGGGAGCTGTTTTTT
TRBD2	TRBJ2-7	many	TRBV6-2/TRBV6-3	CASSYSAPLAGSLVHEQYF	TGTGCCAGCAGTTATTCTGCCCCACTAGCGGGATCGTTAGTCCACGAGCAGTACTTC
-	TRBJ2-3	-	TRBV5-6	CASTGVAGPMSTDTQYF	TGTGCCAGCACCGGGGTTGCGGGTCCCATGAGCACAGATACGCAGTATTTT
-	TRBJ1-1	many	TRBV11-2	CASSPVTGRNTEAFF	TGTGCCAGCAGCCCTGTAACAGGGAGGAACACTGAAGCTTTCTTT
-	TRBJ2-3	many	TRBV7-9	CASSLARLGTDTQYF	TGTGCCAGCAGCTTAGCGCGACTGGGCACAGATACGCAGTATTTT
-	TRBJ2-1	many	TRBV7-9	CASRERDSYNEQFF	TGTGCCAGCAGAGAAAGAGACAGCTACAATGAGCAGTTCTTC
-	TRBJ1-6	few	TRBV9	CASSALGRDSPLHF	TGTGCCAGCAGCGCTCTAGGGCGAGATTCACCCCTCCACTTT
TRBD1	TRBJ2-4	many	TRBV18	CASSPVQGAKNIQYF	TGTGCCAGCTCACCTGTACAGGGGGCCAAAAACATTCAGTACTTC
-	TRBJ2-1	many	TRBV7-8	CASSLDTNEQFF	TGTGCCAGCAGCTTAGACACGAATGAGCAGTTCTTC
-	TRBJ1-2	few	TRBV4-1	CASSPGVLSLGYTF	TGCGCCAGCAGCCCAGGGGTTTTAAGCTTGGGCTACACCTTC
-	TRBJ2-5	many	TRBV3-1	CASSPWFEQGPTQYF	TGTGCCAGCAGCCCCTGGTTCGAACAGGGTCCGACCCAGTACTTC
TRBD2	TRBJ2-7	-	TRBV15	CATSKLAGGDEQYF	TGTGCCACCAGCAAACTAGCGGGAGGGGACGAGCAGTACTTC
-	TRBJ2-3	-	TRBV9	CASSTHSGLSLADTQYF	TGTGCCAGCAGCACCCATTCGGGACTGTCATTAGCAGATACGCAGTATTTT
TRBD1	TRBJ2-1	-	TRBV27	CASRQGAPNNEQFF	TGTGCCAGCAGACAGGGGGCGCCCAACAATGAGCAGTTCTTC
TRBD1	TRBJ1-4	many	TRBV30	CAWRNRGKEKLFF	TGTGCCTGGAGAAACAGGGGGAAGGAAAAACTGTTTTTT
TRBD2	TRBJ2-1	many	TRBV27	CASRHPLAGVGEQFF	TGTGCCAGCAGACACCCACTAGCGGGGGTTGGTGAGCAGTTCTTC
TRBD2	TRBJ2-3	many	TRBV29-1	CSARSGARTDTQYF	TGCAGCGCCCGAAGCGGGGCCCGCACAGATACGCAGTATTTT
-	TRBJ1-1	-	TRBV6-2/TRBV6-3	CASSEAGGTEAFF	TGTGCCAGCAGTGAAGCTGGGGGAACTGAAGCTTTCTTT
TRBD1	TRBJ2-7	-	TRBV6-4	CARTSGQGAYEQYF	TGTGCCAGGACCTCCGGACAGGGAGCGTACGAGCAGTACTTC